This T cell receptor (beta chain) was profiled in a study of patients and donors after allogeneic stem cell transplantation. Unmatched junction bases numbered 4, after V lost 4 bases and J lost 5 bases. The CDR3 sequence is 14 residues long. CDR1 and CDR2 (germline): DFQATT, SNEGSKA (reference sequence). From the RT-PCR reads, TCRdb called clonotypes with MiXCR, one entry per CDR3 protein. This repertoire shows roughly 880,000 distinct CDR3 sequences, under 20% found once; its top ten account for around 6%. This clonotype was observed a handful of times. This TCR derives from a human donor who was either an allogeneic HSCT recipient or a stem cell or donor lymphocyte infusion donor (not recorded which). It is not recorded whose cells these are; they may come from a transplant donor. The J gene is TRBJ2-2, the V gene TRBV20-1; 10 bases map to TRBD2. Source material: blood, either unsorted or a sorted T cell fraction (not recorded which). The CDR3 sequence: CSAKAGGRTGELFF. The DNA of the CDR3 is TGCAGTGCTAAAGCGGGGGGGAGGACCGGGGAGCTGTTTTTT.